This entry describes one T cell receptor beta chain. Assay used: immunoSEQ multiplex PCR; TCRdb lists only in-frame clones, some missing. Among 95,000 to 150,000 clones listed, almost 95% were seen once. This specimen comes from a study of control samples from healthy donors and cancer patients. The CDR3 runs 15 residues. Germline V gene lookup returns CDR1 MGHRA and CDR2 YSYEKL. V lost 3 bases and J lost 5, with 17 bases in between. The TCR sequence derives from a man aged 80 or over with head and neck cancer. The chain carries TRBV4-1 and TRBJ2-7; D perhaps matches TRBD2 (7 bases). The sequenced sample was PBMCs. The CDR3 nucleotides read TGCGCCAGCAGCCACCCCGGGGGGCTGATCGACGAGCAGTACTTC. The encoded protein is CASSHPGGLIDEQYF.